This TCR beta chain was captured in a study of regulatory T cells in long-lasting Graves disease. CDR1 is SGDLS, CDR2 YYNGEE, per germline. CDR3 length: 14 residues. The V end was cut by 4 bases, the J end by 9 bases, with 17 bases between. This clonotype showed up many times. CDR3 regions were amplified by Arm-PCR using iRepertoire HTBI primers to build TCR beta libraries. TCRdb processed the multiplex PCR reads anew with MiXCR; each CDR3 protein has one entry. The data contain about 400,000 distinct CDR3 sequences, 15% to 17% of them seen just once; the ten biggest clones take up 22%. Time point of the sample: newly diagnosed GD, antithyroid drugs for less than 3 months. Following extraction of RNA from PBMCs, that RNA was used to make the TCR library.

The TCR originated in a female donor with Graves disease. The chain links TRBV9 to TRBJ2-1; tentatively, D is TRBD2 (7 bases). The sequencing used peripheral blood mononuclear cells (PBMCs), collected at new diagnosis, from a patient treated with antithyroid drugs. CDR3 loop: CASSPRWGGAEQFF. CDR3 in DNA: TGTGCCAGCAGCCCCCGTTGGGGGGGGGCTGAGCAGTTCTTC.